A selection of T cell receptor beta chains follows, all from one sample in a study of molecular identifiers for immune sequencing clone quantification. TCRdb redid the calling of the PCR reads with MiXCR, one entry per CDR3 protein. The repertoire holds about 40,000 distinct CDR3 sequences, with around 20% as singletons. Sample: naive CD8+ T cells from blood, with Jurkat cell RNA spiked in. These receptors were collected from a human donor in good health. Some libraries in this study had Jurkat cell RNA spiked in. Each CDR3 is given with its conserved first and last residue. A D gene is named only where the DNA matches it firmly. Rows give clone size only sometimes, using once, few, many, or a class for an expanded clone.

D: TRBD1
V: TRBV4-3
size: many
J: TRBJ2-7
CDR3: CASSRSRGKGSYEQYF
DNA: TGCGCCAGCAGCCGAAGCAGGGGGAAAGGCTCCTACGAGCAGTACTTC

D: TRBD1
V: TRBV7-2
size: many
J: TRBJ2-3
CDR3: CASRSLFRDRELPDTQYF
DNA: TGTGCCAGCAGGTCGTTATTCCGGGACAGGGAGTTGCCAGATACGCAGTATTTT

D: -
V: TRBV4-1
size: -
J: TRBJ2-7
CDR3: CASSQDWAEGTFLSYF
DNA: -

D: -
V: TRBV7-9
size: many
J: TRBJ2-7
CDR3: CASSPGWAYEQYF
DNA: TGTGCCAGCAGTCCCGGGTGGGCCTACGAGCAGTACTTC

D: -
V: TRBV13
size: many
J: TRBJ2-7
CDR3: CASSFPPKEDEQYF
DNA: TGTGCCAGCAGCTTCCCCCCAAAGGAGGACGAGCAGTACTTC

D: -
V: TRBV28
size: many
J: TRBJ2-1
CDR3: CASRLLLNEQFF
DNA: TGTGCCAGCAGACTACTCTTGAATGAGCAGTTCTTC

D: -
V: TRBV4-1
size: many
J: TRBJ2-7
CDR3: CASSQGVSVQYF
DNA: TGCGCCAGCAGCCAAGGAGTATCGGTCCAGTACTTC

D: -
V: TRBV6-2/TRBV6-3
size: -
J: TRBJ2-7
CDR3: CASAHRGLQGEQYF
DNA: TGTGCCAGCGCCCATCGCGGGTTGCAAGGCGAGCAGTACTTC

D: -
V: TRBV6-6
size: few
J: TRBJ2-5
CDR3: CASSSTRVETQYF
DNA: TGTGCCAGCAGTTCGACTAGGGTAGAGACCCAGTACTTC

D: TRBD2
V: TRBV13
size: -
J: TRBJ2-7
CDR3: CASSLGMGLAGERSYEQYF
DNA: TGTGCCAGCAGCTTAGGCATGGGACTAGCGGGGGAACGCTCCTACGAGCAGTACTTC

D: TRBD2
V: TRBV9
size: few
J: TRBJ2-2
CDR3: CASSVASGRAYGELFF
DNA: TGTGCCAGCAGCGTAGCCAGCGGGAGGGCCTACGGGGAGCTGTTTTTT

D: -
V: TRBV4-3
size: many
J: TRBJ2-7
CDR3: CASSQEWGVSYEQYF
DNA: TGCGCCAGCAGCCAAGAATGGGGGGTCTCCTACGAGCAGTACTTC

D: TRBD2
V: TRBV7-2
size: -
J: TRBJ2-7
CDR3: CASSLGGGNPFGEQYF
DNA: TGTGCCAGCAGCTTAGGGGGGGGGAACCCCTTTGGGGAGCAGTACTTC

D: -
V: TRBV4-3
size: few
J: TRBJ1-1
CDR3: CASSQGPQGGTEAFF
DNA: TGCGCCAGCAGCCAAGGACCCCAGGGCGGCACTGAAGCTTTCTTT

D: -
V: TRBV20-1
size: -
J: TRBJ1-2
CDR3: CSADNYGYTF
DNA: TGCAGTGCCGATAACTATGGCTACACCTTC

D: TRBD1
V: TRBV6-5
size: many
J: TRBJ1-5
CDR3: CASKDRVSGGQPQHF
DNA: TGTGCCAGCAAGGACAGGGTTTCGGGTGGTCAGCCCCAGCATTTT

D: -
V: TRBV29-1
size: many
J: TRBJ2-7
CDR3: CSVEDLGGPYEQYF
DNA: TGCAGCGTTGAAGATCTTGGCGGCCCCTACGAGCAGTACTTC

D: TRBD2
V: TRBV12-3/TRBV12-4
size: many
J: TRBJ2-1
CDR3: CASSSGSSYNEQFF
DNA: TGTGCCAGCAGTAGCGGGAGCTCCTACAATGAGCAGTTCTTC

D: TRBD2
V: TRBV19
size: many
J: TRBJ2-1
CDR3: CASSIVLAVNEQFF
DNA: TGTGCCAGTAGTATCGTACTAGCGGTCAATGAGCAGTTCTTC

D: -
V: TRBV7-6
size: few
J: TRBJ1-5
CDR3: CASAAGFNQPQHF
DNA: TGTGCCAGCGCAGCGGGGTTCAATCAGCCCCAGCATTTT

D: TRBD1
V: TRBV9
size: many
J: TRBJ2-7
CDR3: CASSVGTENYEQYF
DNA: TGTGCCAGTTCGGTCGGGACAGAAAACTACGAGCAGTACTTC

D: -
V: TRBV12-3/TRBV12-4
size: many
J: TRBJ2-7
CDR3: CASSLVGASYEQYF
DNA: TGTGCCAGCAGTTTGGTAGGGGCCTCCTACGAGCAGTACTTC

D: TRBD2
V: TRBV7-9
size: -
J: TRBJ2-1
CDR3: CASSLVAGGPKNEQFF
DNA: TGTGCCAGCAGCTTAGTCGCGGGAGGGCCGAAGAATGAGCAGTTCTTC

D: -
V: TRBV12-3/TRBV12-4
size: many
J: TRBJ1-1
CDR3: CASSLGGNTEAFF
DNA: TGTGCCAGCAGTTTGGGGGGTAACACTGAAGCTTTCTTT

D: TRBD1
V: TRBV27
size: few
J: TRBJ2-7
CDR3: CASSFTGEGEQYF
DNA: TGTGCCAGCAGTTTTACAGGGGAAGGCGAGCAGTACTTC

D: -
V: TRBV7-8
size: many
J: TRBJ2-2
CDR3: CASSPTNQRSQNTGELFF
DNA: TGTGCCAGCAGTCCAACCAATCAGCGGAGCCAGAACACCGGGGAGCTGTTTTTT

D: TRBD2
V: TRBV12-3/TRBV12-4
size: many
J: TRBJ2-7
CDR3: CASSLGTSGSTYEQYF
DNA: TGTGCCAGCAGCCTCGGGACTAGCGGGAGTACATACGAGCAGTACTTC

D: -
V: TRBV3-1
size: many
J: TRBJ1-1
CDR3: CASSQTRGAEAFF
DNA: TGTGCCAGCAGCCAAACCCGGGGGGCTGAAGCTTTCTTT

D: -
V: TRBV25-1
size: -
J: TRBJ2-5
CDR3: CASSDLRGLEYF
DNA: TGTGCCAGCAGTGACCTGCGGGGCCTCGAGTACTTC

D: -
V: TRBV9
size: many
J: TRBJ2-7
CDR3: CASSVGASETYEQYF
DNA: TGTGCCAGCAGCGTAGGGGCTAGCGAGACCTACGAGCAGTACTTC

D: -
V: TRBV9
size: -
J: TRBJ2-7
CDR3: CASSVAEGYEQYF
DNA: TGTGCCAGCAGCGTAGCGGAGGGATACGAGCAGTACTTC

D: -
V: TRBV7-9
size: few
J: TRBJ2-1
CDR3: CASRPTPNEQFF
DNA: TGTGCCAGCAGGCCGACACCGAATGAGCAGTTCTTC

D: TRBD1
V: TRBV4-3
size: few
J: TRBJ2-2
CDR3: CASSQFTGAVFNTGELFF
DNA: TGCGCCAGCAGCCAATTTACAGGGGCCGTTTTTAACACCGGGGAGCTGTTTTTT

D: TRBD2
V: TRBV5-5
size: many
J: TRBJ2-7
CDR3: CASSWTSGPYEQYF
DNA: TGTGCCAGCAGCTGGACTAGCGGGCCCTACGAGCAGTACTTC

D: -
V: TRBV3-1
size: few
J: TRBJ2-7
CDR3: CASSQVESDEQYF
DNA: TGTGCCAGCAGCCAAGTTGAAAGCGACGAGCAGTACTTC

D: -
V: TRBV29-1
size: many
J: TRBJ2-2
CDR3: CSGQGGDTGELFF
DNA: TGCAGCGGACAGGGAGGAGACACCGGGGAGCTGTTTTTT

D: -
V: TRBV29-1
size: -
J: TRBJ2-6
CDR3: CSVDPGSGANVLTF
DNA: TGCAGCGTTGATCCAGGGTCTGGGGCCAACGTCCTGACTTTC

D: TRBD1
V: TRBV5-6
size: many
J: TRBJ1-1
CDR3: CASSLWRGRTEAFF
DNA: TGTGCCAGCAGCTTGTGGAGGGGGCGGACTGAAGCTTTCTTT

D: TRBD2
V: TRBV12-3/TRBV12-4
size: many
J: TRBJ2-4
CDR3: CASSSSGVAKNIQYF
DNA: TGTGCCAGCAGTTCTAGCGGGGTAGCCAAAAACATTCAGTACTTC

D: -
V: TRBV28
size: many
J: TRBJ1-2
CDR3: CASRHQSSNYGYTF
DNA: TGTGCCAGCAGACATCAAAGCTCTAACTATGGCTACACCTTC

D: -
V: TRBV15
size: many
J: TRBJ1-5
CDR3: CATSTGSHSNQPQHF
DNA: TGTGCCACCAGCACAGGGAGCCATAGCAATCAGCCCCAGCATTTT

D: -
V: TRBV27
size: many
J: TRBJ2-1
CDR3: CASSSASPDRVSYNEQFF
DNA: TGTGCCAGCAGTTCAGCCAGCCCGGACCGGGTCTCCTACAATGAGCAGTTCTTC

D: TRBD1
V: TRBV2
size: many
J: TRBJ2-7
CDR3: CARQGRMGYEQYF
DNA: TGTGCCCGACAGGGTCGAATGGGCTACGAGCAGTACTTC

D: -
V: TRBV28
size: -
J: TRBJ2-5
CDR3: CASSPGGETQYF
DNA: TGTGCCAGCAGCCCCGGTGGAGAGACCCAGTACTTC

D: -
V: TRBV4-3
size: once
J: TRBJ2-7
CDR3: CASSQDKASYEQYF
DNA: TGCGCCAGCAGCCAAGACAAAGCGTCCTACGAGCAGTACTTC